The 20 T cell receptor beta chains given below trace back to one sample, sequenced in a study of shared clonotypes between healthy human individuals. Assay used: immunoSEQ multiplex PCR; TCRdb lists only in-frame clones, some missing. The sample has about 460,000 clones, roughly three quarters seen once. Sequencing was carried out using PBMCs. The source is a middle-aged woman in good health. Some clones in this sample may be carry-over from other donors' samples.

V is TRBV7-3 and J is TRBJ2-7, with 7 positions matching TRBD1. CDR3 length: 13 residues. The V segment lost 4 bases and the J segment 5 bases; nucleotides outside the gene matches: 5. CDR1 is SGHTA, CDR2 FQGTGA, per germline. This CDR3 is CASSYHTGDEQYF. The CDR3 coding sequence is TGTGCCAGCAGCTACCATACAGGGGACGAGCAGTACTTC.

The chain joins TRBV7-8 to TRBJ1-1, with no clear D. Germline V gives CDR1 SGHVS, CDR2 FQNEAQ. Trimming took off 5 bases at V and 2 bases at J, with 18 bases between the two ends. This CDR3 is built from 16 residues. The DNA for the CDR3 is TGTGCCAGCAGCCCATCGATATGGGCCCCAAACACTGAAGCTTTCTTT. As protein: CASSPSIWAPNTEAFF.

This clone appeared a single time. This rearrangement joins TRBV30 to TRBJ2-5, with unresolved D. CDR3 length: 13 residues. Germline lookup yields CDR1 GTSNPN and CDR2 SVGIG (reference sequence). V was shortened by 1 base and J by 4 bases, with 10 bases between the two germline ends. In nucleotides, the CDR3 is TGTGCCTGGAGTGGTACTCCTGTAGAGACCCAGTACTTC. Residues: CAWSGTPVETQYF.

V is TRBV6-1 and J is TRBJ1-5; no clear D. The CDR3 sequence is 15 residues long. Trimming removed 0 bases from V and 4 bases from J, with 10 bases in between. Germline assignment: CDR1 MNHNS and CDR2 SASEGT. The CDR3 DNA sequence: TGTGCCAGCAGTGAAGCCCGACGGATAAATCAGCCCCAGCATTTT. Amino acid sequence: CASSEARRINQPQHF.

The gene calls are TRBV9 and TRBJ2-1, with 9 bases that match TRBD2. The length of the CDR3 is 16 residues. Germline V gives CDR1 SGDLS, CDR2 YYNGEE. V dropped 3 bases and J dropped 6; count of bases not matched to a gene: 10. The CDR3 nucleotides read TGTGCCAGCAGCGGAGGTAGCGGGAGACAATTCAATGAGCAGTTCTTC. It encodes CASSGGSGRQFNEQFF.

This rearrangement joins TRBV27 to TRBJ1-5, with TRBD1 identical over 9 bases. The V gene's germline CDR1 is MNHEY and CDR2 SMNVEV (reference sequence). J was trimmed by 7 bases and V by 3 bases; bases with no gene match: 4. The CDR3 contains 14 residues. The CDR3 here is CASSLDRGGQPQHF. Here the CDR3 DNA reads TGTGCCAGCAGTTTGGACAGGGGTGGGCAGCCCCAGCATTTT.

This clone was detected a few times. The chain links TRBV28 to TRBJ1-5; D not certain. The CDR3 sequence is 13 residues long. V lost 6 bases to trimming and J lost 3 bases, with 9 bases between them. Germline CDR1 reads MDHEN; CDR2 reads SYDVKM. CDR3 coding DNA: TGTGCCAGCAGAGGACCGCTCAATCAGCCCCAGCATTTT. Protein product: CASRGPLNQPQHF.

The chain couples TRBV9 to TRBJ2-1; D unresolved. The germline V and J ends were trimmed by 1 base and 0 bases, with 8 bases remaining between them. CDR1 and CDR2 (germline): SGDLS, YYNGEE. There are 15 residues in the CDR3. CDR3 coding DNA: TGTGCCAGCAGCGTACTCGGTAGCTCCTACAATGAGCAGTTCTTC. This codes for CASSVLGSSYNEQFF.

This clone showed up just a few times. The gene calls are TRBV2 and TRBJ1-5; no definite D call. The CDR3 has 15 amino acids. CDR1 and CDR2 (germline): SNHLY, FYNNEI. V shed 2 bases and J shed 6 bases, with 14 bases lying between them. CDR3 nucleotide sequence: TGTGCCAGCAGTGAAATTGGGCAGTCTGGTCAGCCCCAGCATTTT. Amino acids: CASSEIGQSGQPQHF.

This chain uses TRBV2 with TRBJ1-1; D remains unclear. The V and J ends lost 0 bases and 7 bases respectively, with 18 bases between them. Per the germline V gene, CDR1 is SNHLY and CDR2 is FYNNEI. This CDR3 spans 16 amino acids. The chain's CDR3 is CASSEALPGVIGEAFF. The CDR3, as DNA: TGTGCCAGCAGTGAAGCGCTTCCTGGGGTTATCGGTGAAGCTTTCTTT.

About this clone: A far bigger clonotype differs at one base, so this is likely a read error. This rearrangement joins TRBV30 to TRBJ2-2, with 8 bases identical to TRBD1. With 0 bases clipped from V and 6 bases from J, the junction kept 6 bases outside the gene matches. The germline V gene has CDR1 GTSNPN and CDR2 SVGIG (reference sequence). The CDR3 spans 15 residues. The CDR3 reads CAWSVTQQGAGELFF. CDR3 sequence (DNA): TGTGCCTGGAGTGTAACCCAACAGGGGGCCGGGGAGCTGTTTTTT.

The J gene is TRBJ2-5, the V gene TRBV9; a weak D match, TRBD2 (5 bases). V dropped 3 bases and J dropped 2 bases, with 8 bases sitting between them. Germline V lookup: CDR1 SGDLS, CDR2 YYNGEE. The CDR3 runs to 13 residues. CDR3 amino acids: CASSASPQETQYF. The CDR3 region has the DNA TGTGCCAGCAGCGCTAGCCCTCAAGAGACCCAGTACTTC.

This rearrangement joins TRBV30 to TRBJ2-7; a weak D match, TRBD2 (5 bases). Germline V gene lookup returns CDR1 GTSNPN and CDR2 SVGIG (reference sequence). V was trimmed by 3 bases and J by 6 bases, leaving 15 bases between them. This CDR3 is 13 amino acids long. The DNA for the CDR3 is TGTGCCTGGAGCCGAGGGCCCCCCGGCGAGCAGTACTTC. Residues: CAWSRGPPGEQYF.

The chain's CDR3 is CASSQDLADAEAFF. The CDR3 DNA sequence: TGTGCCAGCAGCCAAGATCTGGCAGATGCTGAAGCTTTCTTT. The chain has TRBV4-2 and TRBJ1-1; D uncertain. The V and J ends lost 0 bases and 6 bases respectively, with 11 bases between them. The germline CDR1 and CDR2 sequences are LGHNA and YNFKEQ. This CDR3 contains 14 residues.

This chain uses TRBV4-2 with TRBJ2-7; 9 positions match TRBD1. Looked up from germline, CDR1 is LGHNA and CDR2 is YNFKEQ. CDR3 length equals 15 residues. V lost 4 bases and J lost 1; bases outside the gene matches: 5. The CDR3 DNA sequence: TGTGCCAGCAGCCCTCCGGGACAGGGATCCTACGAGCAGTACTTC. Its translation: CASSPPGQGSYEQYF.

The table lists this clone with a few counts. The genes are TRBV19 and TRBJ2-2; 7 positions agree with TRBD1. The V gene's germline CDR1 is LNHDA and CDR2 SQIVND (reference sequence). The trim removed 6 bases at V and 9 bases at J, leaving 13 bases unmatched. The CDR3 length is 15 residues. CDR3 sequence: CASSSRGTEHRELFF. The CDR3 DNA reads TGTGCCAGTAGCTCACGTGGGACAGAGCACCGGGAGCTGTTTTTT.

The chain couples TRBV20-1 to TRBJ2-1; no firm D call. Germline CDR1 DFQATT, CDR2 SNEGSKA (reference sequence). This CDR3 is 11 amino acids long. Trimming took 6 bases from V and 8 from J, leaving 11 bases between them. The CDR3 is CSALEIDEQFF. The CDR3 DNA reads TGCAGTGCCTTAGAAATAGATGAGCAGTTCTTC.

For the CDR3, the DNA is TGTGCCAGCAGGGATTTACAGGCCCCATATAGCAATCAGCCCCAGCATTTT. Its protein product is CASRDLQAPYSNQPQHF. V usage is TRBV2 and J usage is TRBJ1-5, with TRBD1 as a possible D gene (5 bases). V gave up 6 bases and J gave up 0 bases, with 18 bases separating them. The CDR3 is 17 amino acids. Germline CDR1 is SNHLY and CDR2 is FYNNEI.

The rearrangement joins TRBV25-1 to TRBJ2-3; 8 bases agree with TRBD1. V shed 5 bases, J shed 10 bases, and the junction held 5 bases outside the gene matches. Germline-derived CDR1 and CDR2 are MGHDK and SYGVNS. The CDR3 runs 12 residues. The chain's CDR3 is CASSKNRGAQYF. The CDR3 bases are TGTGCCAGCAGTAAGAACAGGGGGGCGCAGTATTTT.

The chain uses TRBV4-1 and TRBJ2-3; 10 nucleotides align to TRBD2. Germline lookup yields CDR1 MGHRA and CDR2 YSYEKL. CDR3 length equals 18 residues. V dropped 0 bases and J dropped 6; count of bases not matched to a gene: 12. CDR3 sequence reads: CASSQDRASGSLVDTQYF. The CDR3 nucleotides read TGCGCCAGCAGCCAAGATCGGGCTAGCGGGAGCCTCGTTGATACGCAGTATTTT.